The clone carrying this TCR beta chain is medium-sized by share. Among the participants, healthy controls were blood bank volunteers in Maryland, USA. These data come from a study of neurological immune-mediated disorders. The CDR3 has 13 residues. V lost 1 base and J lost 1, with 3 bases in between. The V gene's germline CDR1 is SGHVS and CDR2 FNYEAQ. The cDNA was synthesized by 5'RACE incorporating 10-nucleotide random UMIs. In TCRdb, the 5' RACE reads were re-called with MiXCR into one record per CDR3 protein. The data hold 30,000 or so distinct CDR3 sequences, with roughly 3.7% observed a single time.

The sequence came from a middle-aged woman in good health. Sequenced input: CD4+ T cells from blood. This chain joins TRBV7-6 and TRBJ2-3; D is unclear. The CDR3 bases are TGTGCCAGCAGCTTAGGGGGCACAGATACGCAGTATTTT. It codes for CASSLGGTDTQYF.